The TCR beta chain described here comes from a study of T cells in Graves' hyperthyroidism and ophthalmopathy. Amplification of TCR beta CDR3 regions was performed using RNA transcripts as template. The HTBI primer set was used in a first-round RT-PCR of the TCR CDR3. One entry per CDR3 protein results from TCRdb running MiXCR on the multiplex PCR reads. The sample gives approximately 510,000 distinct CDR3 sequences, less than 25% of which show up once; around 27% is in the top ten. This clonotype was seen a handful of times. Used for diagnoses were clinical symptoms, serum thyroxine and TRAb, thyroid ultrasound and orbital computed tomography. This CDR3 has 13 residues. With V trimmed by 4 bases and J by 4 bases, 3 bases remained unmatched. The germline gives CDR1 LNHDA, CDR2 SQIVND (reference sequence).

The sequenced sample consisted of blood. The TCR originated in a young man with Graves' hyperthyroidism. This chain connects TRBV19 to TRBJ2-5; TRBD1 agrees at 7 bases. CDR3 nucleotides: TGTGCCAGTAGTACTCGACAGGGAGAGACCCAGTACTTC. Encoded protein: CASSTRQGETQYF.